This T cell receptor beta chain was retrieved from a study of HIV-infected children after antiretroviral therapy interruption. Looking at the study overall: Weeks 0, 12, interruption end (24 or 48), and about 3 years post-study gave interruption-arm samples.

This clonotype was recorded at least ten times. Antigen: not known. Findings and caveats of the study: Some non-naive CD45RA+ T cells might be present among sorted naive cells.

The CDR3 runs to 13 residues. Germline loops: CDR1 SGHAT, CDR2 FQNNGV. Trimming took 2 bases from V and 2 from J, leaving 1 base between them. Described treatment: PENTA 11 planned treatment interruption arm or continuous ART arm. At least 24 weeks of at least three-drug ART, in children 2 to 15 years. Unique molecular identifiers were included in an RNA-based 3' RACE TCR library. In TCRdb, the 3' RACE reads were re-called with MiXCR into one record per CDR3 protein. The data show 15,000 to 17,000 distinct CDR3 sequences, 3% to 3.5% seen once. The V call is TRBV11-2, the J call TRBJ2-6; no clear D gene. The clonotype was recovered from a child aged 2 to 17 with HIV. The sequenced sample was CD45RA+ CD4+ T cells from PBMCs, obtained from a donor given antiretroviral therapy, either interrupted or continuous. Subset given: naive CD4+ CD45RA+ CD45RO- T cells. CDR3 DNA sequence: TGTGCCAGCAGCTTAACTGGGGCCAACGTCCTGACTTTC. Its translation: CASSLTGANVLTF. Combining the CDR3 with reference TRBV11-2 and TRBJ2-6 gives the whole variable domain EAGVAQSPRYKIIEKRQSVAFWCNPISGHATLYWYQQILGQGPKLLIQFQNNGVVDDSQLPKDRFSAERLKGVDSTLKIQPAKLEDSAVYLCASSLTGANVLTFGAGSRLTVL.